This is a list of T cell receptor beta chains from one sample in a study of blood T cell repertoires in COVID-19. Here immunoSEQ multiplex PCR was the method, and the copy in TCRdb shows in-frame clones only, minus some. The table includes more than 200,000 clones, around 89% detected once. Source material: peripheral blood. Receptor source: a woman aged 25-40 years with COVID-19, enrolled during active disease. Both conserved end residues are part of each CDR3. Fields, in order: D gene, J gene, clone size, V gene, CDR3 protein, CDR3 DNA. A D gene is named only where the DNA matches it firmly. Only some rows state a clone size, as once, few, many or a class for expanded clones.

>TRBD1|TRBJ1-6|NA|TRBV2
CASRGQGDSPLHF
TGTGCCAGCAGGGGACAGGGAGATTCACCCCTCCACTTT
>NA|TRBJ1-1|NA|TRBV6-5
CASSPGQSTEAFF
TGTGCCAGCAGCCCCGGACAGTCTACTGAAGCTTTCTTT
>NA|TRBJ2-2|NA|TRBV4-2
CASSQDWRSNTGELFF
TGTGCCAGCAGCCAAGATTGGCGGTCGAACACCGGGGAGCTGTTTTTT
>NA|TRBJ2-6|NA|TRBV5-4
CASSWQVTGNSGANVLTF
TGTGCCAGCAGCTGGCAGGTAACAGGTAACTCTGGGGCCAACGTCCTGACTTTC
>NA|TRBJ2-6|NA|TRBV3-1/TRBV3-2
CASSQESSGANVLTF
TGTGCCAGCAGCCAAGAGTCATCTGGGGCCAACGTCCTGACTTTC
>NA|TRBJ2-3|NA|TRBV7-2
CASSLVGGASTDTQYF
TGTGCCAGCAGCTTAGTCGGAGGGGCCAGCACAGATACGCAGTATTTT
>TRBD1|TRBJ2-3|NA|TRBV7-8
CASSSPGQVTQYF
TGTGCCAGCAGCTCCCCGGGACAGGTTACGCAGTATTTT
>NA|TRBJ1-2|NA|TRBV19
CASSIDLAIQTF
TGTGCCAGTAGTATAGATTTGGCCATCCAAACCTTC
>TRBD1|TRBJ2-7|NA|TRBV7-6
CASSTGRGQGSDEQYF
TGTGCCAGCAGCACCGGGAGGGGACAGGGGAGTGACGAGCAGTACTTC
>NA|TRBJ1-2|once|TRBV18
CASSPPGTKGLGYTF
TGTGCCAGCTCACCACCGGGAACAAAGGGGCTTGGCTACACCTTC
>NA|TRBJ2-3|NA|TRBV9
CASSVVDRQSTDTQYF
TGTGCCAGCAGCGTAGTAGACAGGCAAAGCACAGATACGCAGTATTTT
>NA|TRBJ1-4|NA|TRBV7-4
CASSPQGGKPTNEKLFF
TGTGCCAGCAGCCCCCAAGGGGGAAAACCAACTAATGAAAAACTGTTTTTT